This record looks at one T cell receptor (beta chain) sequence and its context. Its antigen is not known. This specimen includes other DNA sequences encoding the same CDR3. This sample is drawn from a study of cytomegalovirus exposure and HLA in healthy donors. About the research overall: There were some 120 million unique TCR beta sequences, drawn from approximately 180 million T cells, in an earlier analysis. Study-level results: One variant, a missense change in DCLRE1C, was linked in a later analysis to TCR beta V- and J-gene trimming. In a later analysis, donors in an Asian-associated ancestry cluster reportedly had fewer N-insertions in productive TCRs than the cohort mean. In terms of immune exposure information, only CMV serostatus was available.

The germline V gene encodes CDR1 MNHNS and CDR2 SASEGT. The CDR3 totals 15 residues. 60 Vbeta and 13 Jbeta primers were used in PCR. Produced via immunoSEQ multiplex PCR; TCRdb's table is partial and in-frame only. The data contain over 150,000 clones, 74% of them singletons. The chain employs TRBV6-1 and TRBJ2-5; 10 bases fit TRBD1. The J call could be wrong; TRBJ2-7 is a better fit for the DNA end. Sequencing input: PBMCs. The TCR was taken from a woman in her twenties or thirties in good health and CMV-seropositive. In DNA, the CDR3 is TGTGCCAGCAGTGAACCGGGACAGGGGTTTTACGAGCAGTACTTC. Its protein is CASSEPGQGFYEQYF.